Shown below are 17 T cell receptor beta chains from a single sample sequenced in a study of shared clonotypes between healthy human individuals. CD45RO-negative, CCR7-selected cells formed the naive CD8 fraction, which excluded terminally differentiated effector memory CD45RA+ cells. Using immunoSEQ multiplex PCR, the repertoire was profiled, and TCRdb retains in-frame clones only, with some absent. The sample has more than 550,000 clones; around 90% are singletons. The sequencing sample was made of naive CD8+ T cells sorted from blood. These receptors were obtained from a young man in good health.

The rearrangement uses TRBV15 and TRBJ2-1; the D is unclear. This CDR3 contains 11 residues. Trimming shortened V by 6 bases and J by 5 bases, and 5 bases separated the two germline ends. Germline loops: CDR1 LNHNV, CDR2 YYDKDF (reference sequence). CDR3 region: CATRGNNEQFF. Here the CDR3 DNA reads TGTGCCACCAGGGGTAACAATGAGCAGTTCTTC.

The chain is built from TRBV6-5 and TRBJ2-4, with TRBD1 matching over 11 bases. The CDR3 covers 14 residues. The ends lost 5 bases at V and 8 bases at J; junction bases unmatched: 5. Germline loops: CDR1 MNHEY, CDR2 SVGAGI. The CDR3 DNA is TGTGCCAGCAGTACCGGGACAGGGGGGGACATTCAGTACTTC. Translated, it gives CASSTGTGGDIQYF.

In DNA form, the CDR3 reads TGTGCCACCAGCCCTGACAGGAATCCAACCTACGAGCAGTACTTC. Translated: CATSPDRNPTYEQYF. V is TRBV15 and J is TRBJ2-7; perhaps TRBD1 as D (6 bases). V was pared by 5 bases and J by 2 bases, with 16 bases between. Germline lookup yields CDR1 LNHNV and CDR2 YYDKDF (reference sequence). CDR3 length: 15 amino acids.

The V gene is TRBV11-2, the J gene TRBJ2-5; 11 nucleotides line up with TRBD2. With V trimmed by 0 bases and J by 2 bases, 11 bases remained unmatched. The CDR3 runs 19 residues. Germline-derived CDR1 and CDR2 are SGHAT and FQNNGV. CDR3 coding DNA: TGTGCCAGCAGCTTAGATGGCCTAGCGGGAGGAAGAACACAAGAGACCCAGTACTTC. It translates to CASSLDGLAGGRTQETQYF.

The chain is built from TRBV29-1 and TRBJ2-1, with 8 bases matching TRBD2. CDR1 and CDR2 (germline): SQVTM, ANQGSEA. This CDR3 spans 18 amino acids. The trim removed 0 bases at V and 6 bases at J, leaving 16 bases unmatched. This CDR3 reads CSVEDPNDSGTNPNEQFF. The CDR3 region has the DNA TGCAGCGTTGAAGATCCGAATGATAGCGGGACCAACCCCAATGAGCAGTTCTTC.

The chain recombines TRBV9 with TRBJ2-7; maybe TRBD2 (6 bases). This CDR3 region has 15 residues. Looked up from germline, CDR1 is SGDLS and CDR2 is YYNGEE. V lost 4 bases and J 0 bases, leaving 14 bases between the germline ends. CDR3 in amino acids: CASSPGLPLSYEQYF. The CDR3 DNA sequence: TGTGCCAGCAGCCCGGGACTCCCACTCTCCTACGAGCAGTACTTC.

The rearrangement joins TRBV2 to TRBJ2-7, with 8 bases fitting TRBD2. The CDR3 length is 15 residues. CDR1 and CDR2 (germline): SNHLY, FYNNEI. Trimming cost V 4 bases and J 3 bases; bases outside gene matches: 8. This CDR3 reads CASSATSARNYEQYF. The CDR3 DNA is TGTGCCAGCAGTGCGACTAGCGCCCGCAACTACGAGCAGTACTTC.

This sequence joins TRBV7-8 and TRBJ1-5; D is unclear. The CDR3 is 17 amino acids. Germline CDR1 and CDR2: SGHVS and FQNEAQ. The V end lost 5 bases, the J end lost 2 bases, and 19 bases lay between the germline ends. In nucleotides, the CDR3 is TGTGCCAGCAGCCGCCTCGGAACCTTCAGTGGCAATCAGCCCCAGCATTTT. Translated: CASSRLGTFSGNQPQHF.

The rearrangement joins TRBV19 to TRBJ1-5; a possible D gene is TRBD1 (5 bases). Germline CDR1 reads LNHDA; CDR2 reads SQIVND (reference sequence). This CDR3 is 16 amino acids long. Trimming took off 2 bases at V and 3 bases at J, with 14 bases between the two ends. The CDR3 nucleotides read TGTGCCAGTAGTATAAGCCATGGACAAGCCAATCAGCCCCAGCATTTT. Its translation is CASSISHGQANQPQHF. Complete variable domain (other parts from reference TRBV19 and TRBJ1-5): DGGITQSPKYLFRKEGQNVTLSCEQNLNHDAMYWYRQDPGQGLRLIYYSQIVNDFQKGDIAEGYSVSREKKESFPLTVTSAQKNPTAFYLCASSISHGQANQPQHFGDGTRLSIL.

CDR3: CASSSLNFMGGLAGELFF. The DNA of the CDR3 is TGTGCCAGCAGTTCCCTTAATTTTATGGGCGGATTAGCCGGGGAGCTGTTTTTT. This chain uses TRBV28 with TRBJ2-2; no clear D. Germline V gene lookup returns CDR1 MDHEN and CDR2 SYDVKM. Trimming pared 4 bases from V and 6 bases from J, leaving 24 bases between. The CDR3 spans 18 residues. The full variable domain, in which reference TRBV28 and TRBJ2-2 provide the parts outside the CDR3, is DVKVTQSSRYLVKRTGEKVFLECVQDMDHENMFWYRQDPGLGLRLIYFSYDVKMKEKGDIPEGYSVSREKKERFSLILESASTNQTSMYLCASSSLNFMGGLAGELFFGEGSRLTVL.

This clone was recorded once. The rearrangement links TRBV7-8 to TRBJ1-4, with D possibly matching TRBD1 (6 bases). The V gene's germline CDR1 is SGHVS and CDR2 FQNEAQ. CDR3 size: 14 residues. V lost 3 bases and J lost 5, with 10 bases in between. CDR3 coding DNA: TGTGCCAGCAGCTTGGGGACACCAAATGAAAAACTGTTTTTT. Encoded protein: CASSLGTPNEKLFF.

With respect to this clone: Additional DNA sequences in this sample encode the identical CDR3. The V and J genes are TRBV11-2 and TRBJ2-3; D call uncertain. Germline CDR1 reads SGHAT; CDR2 reads FQNNGV. V gave up 5 bases and J gave up 6 bases, with 6 bases separating them. This CDR3 spans 11 amino acids. The CDR3 reads CASSLSDTQYF. DNA of the CDR3: TGTGCCAGCAGCCTTAGTGATACGCAGTATTTT.

V is TRBV11-2 and J is TRBJ2-1; 7 nucleotides agree with TRBD2. This CDR3 comprises 16 residues. V was pared by 4 bases and J by 4 bases, with 10 bases of the junction left unmatched. The V gene's germline CDR1 is SGHAT and CDR2 FQNNGV. CDR3 nucleotide sequence: TGTGCCAGCAGCTCCTACCCTAGCGGAATTTACAATGAGCAGTTCTTC. Its protein product is CASSSYPSGIYNEQFF. Variable domain in full (rest from reference TRBV11-2 and TRBJ2-1): EAGVAQSPRYKIIEKRQSVAFWCNPISGHATLYWYQQILGQGPKLLIQFQNNGVVDDSQLPKDRFSAERLKGVDSTLKIQPAKLEDSAVYLCASSSYPSGIYNEQFFGPGTRLTVL.

The chain carries TRBV30 and TRBJ2-3; no clear D gene. The CDR3 contains 13 residues. CDR1 GTSNPN and CDR2 SVGIG come from the germline V gene (reference sequence). Trimming took off 2 bases at V and 1 base at J, with 7 bases between the two ends. The CDR3: CAWSWQGTDTQYF. CDR3 nucleotide sequence: TGTGCCTGGAGTTGGCAGGGCACAGATACGCAGTATTTT. Full variable domain (missing parts from reference TRBV30 and TRBJ2-3): SQTIHQWPATLVQPVGSPLSLECTVEGTSNPNLYWYRQAAGRGLQLLFYSVGIGQISSEVPQNLSASRPQDRQFILSSKKLLLSDSGFYLCAWSWQGTDTQYFGPGTRLTVL.

The V gene is TRBV4-1, the J gene TRBJ2-3; 7 nucleotides align to TRBD2. The germline V gene has CDR1 MGHRA and CDR2 YSYEKL. V was clipped by 3 bases and J by 0 bases; unmatched bases: 6. The CDR3 runs 16 residues. CDR3 residues: CASSHLSGFSTDTQYF. The CDR3 DNA sequence: TGCGCCAGCAGCCACCTTAGCGGGTTTAGCACAGATACGCAGTATTTT.

The CDR3 DNA sequence: TGTGCCACCAGCAGAGACATGATGACAGGGACCTACGAGCAGTACTTC. Its translation: CATSRDMMTGTYEQYF. The rearrangement joins TRBV15 to TRBJ2-7, with 7 bases matching TRBD1. Germline CDR1 is LNHNV and CDR2 is YYDKDF (reference sequence). Trimming cost V 0 bases and J 2 bases; bases outside gene matches: 7. The length of the CDR3 is 16 residues. The whole variable domain, remainder taken from reference TRBV15 and TRBJ2-7, is DAMVIQNPRYQVTQFGKPVTLSCSQTLNHNVMYWYQQKSSQAPKLLFHYYDKDFNNEADTPDNFQSRRPNTSFCFLDIRSPGLGDTAMYLCATSRDMMTGTYEQYFGPGTRLTVT.

V usage is TRBV23-1 and J usage is TRBJ1-1; D gene ambiguous. TRBV23-1 is marked as an open reading frame, function uncertain. The germline V and J ends were trimmed by 7 bases and 0 bases, with 9 bases remaining between them. The CDR3 spans 13 residues. This CDR3 is CASNGSLNTEAFF. As DNA, the CDR3 is TGCGCCAGCAACGGCAGTTTGAACACTGAAGCTTTCTTT.